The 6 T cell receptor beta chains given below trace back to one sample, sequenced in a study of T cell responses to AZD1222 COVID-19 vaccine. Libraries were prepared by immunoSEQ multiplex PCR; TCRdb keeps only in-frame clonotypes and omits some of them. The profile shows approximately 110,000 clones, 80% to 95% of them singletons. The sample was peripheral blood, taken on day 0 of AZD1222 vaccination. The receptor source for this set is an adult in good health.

The CDR3 spells CAISERGGNGELFF. CDR3 DNA sequence: TGTGCCATCAGTGAGAGGGGGGGAAACGGGGAGCTGTTTTTT. The chain employs TRBV10-3 and TRBJ2-2; the D gene is possibly TRBD2 (7 bases). Germline-derived CDR1 and CDR2 are ENHRY and SYGVKD. V lost 2 bases to trimming and J lost 7 bases, with 11 bases between them. This CDR3 is 14 amino acids long.

The CDR3 loop is CASSSGPLGEKLFF. The CDR3 region has the DNA TGTGCCAGCAGCTCGGGGCCTCTTGGTGAAAAACTGTTTTTT. J is TRBJ1-4 and V is TRBV7-2; maybe TRBD1 (5 bases). Per the germline V gene, CDR1 is SGHTA and CDR2 is FQGNSA. Trimming stripped 4 bases from V and 7 bases from J, with 13 bases between. This CDR3 region has 14 residues.

Written as DNA, the CDR3 is TGTGCCAGCAGTCCACCGGGACGGTTATATGGCTACACCTTC. The encoded protein is CASSPPGRLYGYTF. The chain recombines TRBV27 with TRBJ1-2, with D perhaps matching TRBD1 (5 bases). Germline V gene data show CDR1 as MNHEY and CDR2 as SMNVEV (reference sequence). The CDR3 has 14 amino acids. V was clipped by 5 bases and J by 5 bases, with 15 bases between them.

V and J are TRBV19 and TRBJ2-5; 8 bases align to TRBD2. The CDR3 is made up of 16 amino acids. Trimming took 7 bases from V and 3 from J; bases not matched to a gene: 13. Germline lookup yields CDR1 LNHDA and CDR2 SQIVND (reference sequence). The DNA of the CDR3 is TGTGCCAGTACCGGGAGGGGCTCGCCCGGGGAAGAGACCCAGTACTTC. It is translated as CASTGRGSPGEETQYF.

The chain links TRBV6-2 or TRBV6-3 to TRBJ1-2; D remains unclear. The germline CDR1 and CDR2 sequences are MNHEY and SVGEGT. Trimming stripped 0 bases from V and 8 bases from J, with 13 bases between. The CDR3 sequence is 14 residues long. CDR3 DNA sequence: TGTGCCAGCAGTTACTCGTCCACATTTGAAGGCTACACCTTC. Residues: CASSYSSTFEGYTF.

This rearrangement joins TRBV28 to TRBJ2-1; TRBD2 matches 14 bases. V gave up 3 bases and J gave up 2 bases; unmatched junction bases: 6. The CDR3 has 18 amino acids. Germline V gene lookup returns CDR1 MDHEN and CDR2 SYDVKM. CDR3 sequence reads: CASSFRLAGGPPYNEQFF. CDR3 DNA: TGTGCCAGCAGTTTCCGACTAGCGGGAGGGCCCCCCTACAATGAGCAGTTCTTC.